Listed below are T cell receptor beta chains from one sample, sequenced in a study of T cell responses to AZD1222 COVID-19 vaccine. The table came from immunoSEQ multiplex PCR; TCRdb's copy has only in-frame clones and leaves some out. This table holds 180,000 or so clones, roughly nine tenths found once. Sequencing was performed on peripheral blood, taken 28 days after the second AZD1222 dose. The receptors originated from an adult who received the AZD1222 COVID-19 vaccine. Both conserved end residues are part of each CDR3. A D gene is named only where the DNA matches it firmly. Some rows have no size entry. The others give once, few or many, or a class for an expanded clone.

cdr3_aa | cdr3_nt | j_call | v_call | d_call | clone_size | cdr3_length
CASSPIGGEQYF | TGTGCCAGCAGCCCGATCGGCGGCGAGCAGTACTTC | TRBJ2-7 | TRBV16 | . | . | 12
CASSLTGTSGRTGELFF | TGTGCCAGCAGCTTAACCGGGACTAGCGGGAGGACCGGGGAGCTGTTTTTT | TRBJ2-2 | TRBV7-3 | TRBD2 | . | 17
CASSRAGGGTYEQYF | TGTGCCAGCAGCCGAGCGGGGGGAGGGACCTACGAGCAGTACTTC | TRBJ2-7 | TRBV5-4 | TRBD2 | . | 15
CSLFKGKWERSKGSGNEQYF | TGCAGCCTCTTCAAAGGGAAGTGGGAACGTTCAAAGGGAAGTGGGAACGAGCAGTACTTC | TRBJ2-7 | TRBV29-1 | . | . | 20
CATHGGVGETQYF | TGTGCCACCCATGGCGGGGTAGGGGAGACCCAGTACTTC | TRBJ2-5 | TRBV3-1/TRBV3-2 | . | once | 13
CASTKTGPVVYEQYF | TGTGCCAGCACCAAGACCGGTCCCGTGGTCTACGAGCAGTACTTC | TRBJ2-7 | TRBV6-1 | . | . | 15
CATIAGGSYNEQFF | TGTGCCACAATAGCGGGGGGGTCCTACAATGAGCAGTTCTTC | TRBJ2-1 | TRBV19 | TRBD2 | . | 14
CAWSSNEQFF | TGTGCCTGGAGTAGTAATGAGCAGTTCTTC | TRBJ2-1 | TRBV30 | . | . | 10
CASSASGARRAEAFF | TGTGCCAGCAGCGCCTCCGGGGCCAGGAGGGCTGAAGCTTTCTTT | TRBJ1-1 | TRBV7-9 | . | . | 15
CASSQQQTGEAQHF | TGTGCCAGCAGCCAACAACAGACAGGAGAAGCCCAGCATTTT | TRBJ1-5 | TRBV16 | . | . | 14
CAWSVQGVDSPLHF | TGTGCCTGGAGTGTACAAGGGGTGGATTCACCCCTCCACTTT | TRBJ1-6 | TRBV30 | . | . | 14
CASSPDEYNEQFF | TGTGCCAGCAGCCCGGACGAATACAATGAGCAGTTCTTC | TRBJ2-1 | TRBV27 | . | . | 13
CASSLDVGGPNYGYTF | TGTGCCAGCAGCTTGGACGTGGGGGGCCCTAACTATGGCTACACCTTC | TRBJ1-2 | TRBV5-6 | . | once | 16
CASSPPTGNEKLFF | TGTGCCAGCAGCCCCCCCACCGGCAATGAAAAACTGTTTTTT | TRBJ1-4 | TRBV3-1/TRBV3-2 | . | . | 14
CASSPGQGEYGYTF | TGCGCCAGCAGCCCGGGACAGGGGGAGTATGGCTACACCTTC | TRBJ1-2 | TRBV5-1 | TRBD1 | once | 14